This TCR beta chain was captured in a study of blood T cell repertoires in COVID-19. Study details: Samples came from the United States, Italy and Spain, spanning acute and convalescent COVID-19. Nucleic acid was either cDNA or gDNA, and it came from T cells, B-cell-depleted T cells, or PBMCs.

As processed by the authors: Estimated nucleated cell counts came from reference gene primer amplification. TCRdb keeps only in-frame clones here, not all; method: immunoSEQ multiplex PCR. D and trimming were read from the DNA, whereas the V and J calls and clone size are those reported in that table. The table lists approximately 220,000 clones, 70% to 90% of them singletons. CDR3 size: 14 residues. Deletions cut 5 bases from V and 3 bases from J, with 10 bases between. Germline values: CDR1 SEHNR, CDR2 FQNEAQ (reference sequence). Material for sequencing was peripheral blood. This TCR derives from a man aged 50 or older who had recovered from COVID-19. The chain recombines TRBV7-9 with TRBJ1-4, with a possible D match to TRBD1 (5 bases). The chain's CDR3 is CASSAQVPNEKLFF. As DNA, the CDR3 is TGTGCCAGCAGCGCACAGGTGCCTAATGAAAAACTGTTTTTT.